One and the same sample provided the 24 T cell receptor beta chains below, sequenced in a study of regulatory T cells in long-lasting Graves disease. The time point is: newly diagnosed GD, antithyroid drugs for less than 3 months. PBMCs provided the RNA from which the TCR library was made. Arm-PCR of CDR3 regions and iRepertoire HTBI primers were used to build TCR beta libraries. TCRdb fed the multiplex PCR reads into MiXCR, producing one record per CDR3 protein. Of about 460,000 distinct CDR3 sequences in the sample, 13% to 15% were seen once. This sample also appeared in a second study, on T cells in Graves' hyperthyroidism and ophthalmopathy.

Material: peripheral blood mononuclear cells (PBMCs), obtained at new diagnosis, from a patient treated with antithyroid drugs. These receptors were collected from a woman aged 45 to 65 with Graves disease.

A few counts support this clonotype. The chain carries TRBV29-1 and TRBJ2-1; TRBD1 is a possible D gene (6 bases). CDR3 length: 13 amino acids. Germline values: CDR1 SQVTM, CDR2 ANQGSEA. Deletions cut 6 bases from V and 5 bases from J, with 14 bases between. CDR3 sequence: CSVARTADNEQFF. CDR3 sequence (DNA): TGCAGCGTCGCCCGGACAGCGGACAATGAGCAGTTCTTC.

The table lists this clonotype with many counts. One end of the junction does not line up with germline, which may come from a read error. The rearrangement joins TRBV5-5 to TRBJ2-7; 11 bases are shared with TRBD2. The CDR3 totals 14 residues. The germline V gene has CDR1 SGHKS and CDR2 YYEKEE (reference sequence). As DNA, the CDR3 is TGCGCCAGCAGCTCCACTAGCGGGGGAGACCAGCAGTACTTC. Translated, it gives CASSSTSGGDQQYF.

The sample holds a few counts of this clonotype. The chain recombines TRBV18 with TRBJ2-3, with unresolved D. The germline gives CDR1 KGHSH, CDR2 LQKENI. The length of the CDR3 is 13 residues. V lost 6 bases, J lost 3 bases, and 10 bases lay in between. Here the CDR3 DNA reads TGTGCCAGCTCGCAGGTTGCGACAGATACGCAGTATTTT. Translating it yields CASSQVATDTQYF.

The chain links TRBV27 to TRBJ2-5; D is uncertain. V was pared by 3 bases and J by 5 bases, with 13 bases between. Germline CDR1 reads MNHEY; CDR2 reads SMNVEV (reference sequence). This CDR3 region has 14 residues. For the CDR3, the DNA is TGTGCCAGCAGTTTTGGTCCGAACGGGGAGACCCAGTACTTC. It codes for CASSFGPNGETQYF.

This clonotype has a count of ten or more. The CDR3: CASSFGIGSSLQGQFF. CDR3 sequence (DNA): TGTGCCAGCAGCTTCGGTATAGGCAGCTCGCTACAGGGGCAGTTCTTC. This chain connects TRBV5-6 to TRBJ2-1; D may be TRBD1 (6 bases). This CDR3 has 16 amino acids. Germline V lookup: CDR1 SGHDT, CDR2 YYEEEE. The ends were cut back, 2 bases at V and 12 bases at J, with 24 bases in the middle.

The V call is TRBV11-2, the J call TRBJ2-7, with D possibly TRBD2 on 6 matching bases. Germline assignment: CDR1 SGHAT and CDR2 FQNNGV. The CDR3 covers 15 residues. Trimming pared 3 bases from V and 4 bases from J, leaving 16 bases between. The CDR3 region is CASSLVADDLYEQYF. CDR3 sequence (DNA): TGTGCCAGCAGCTTGGTAGCGGATGACCTGTACGAGCAGTACTTC.

The V gene is TRBV5-1, the J gene TRBJ2-1; no clear D. The CDR3 runs to 11 residues. Trimming removed 4 bases from V and 9 bases from J, with 8 bases in between. Germline V gene sequence: CDR1 SGHRS, CDR2 YFSETQ. For the CDR3, the DNA is TGCGCCAGCAGCGCGCCACCTGAGCAGTTCTTC. This gives the protein CASSAPPEQFF.

Many counts were recorded for this clonotype. V gene TRBV28 combines with J gene TRBJ1-5; D is undetermined. Per germline, CDR1 MDHEN and CDR2 SYDVKM. V was shortened by 3 bases and J by 3 bases, with 15 bases between the two germline ends. This CDR3 comprises 16 residues. The CDR3 is CASSFSAESHNQPQHF. CDR3 sequence (DNA): TGTGCCAGCAGTTTTTCCGCCGAGAGCCACAATCAGCCCCAGCATTTT.

The table lists this clonotype with a few counts. The chain couples TRBV27 to TRBJ2-6; 7 nucleotides line up with TRBD1. There are 16 residues in the CDR3. Trimming removed 10 bases from V and 0 bases from J; junction bases left unmatched: 9. Germline values: CDR1 MNHEY, CDR2 SMNVEV (reference sequence). The CDR3 spells CATHETGTSGANVLTF. CDR3 bases: TGTGCCACCCACGAGACAGGGACCTCTGGGGCCAACGTCCTGACTTTC.

This clonotype was recorded many times. The chain couples TRBV30 to TRBJ1-1; possibly TRBD1 for D (5 bases). The CDR3 runs to 11 residues. Looked up from germline, CDR1 is GTSNPN and CDR2 is SVGIG (reference sequence). The V end lost 4 bases, the J end lost 5 bases, and 8 bases lay between the germline ends. The CDR3 sequence is CAWTGQTEAFF. The CDR3 DNA sequence: TGTGCCTGGACAGGGCAGACTGAAGCTTTCTTT.

This clonotype showed up many times. The chain is built from TRBV24-1 and TRBJ2-1; D unclear. Germline CDR1 and CDR2: KGHDR and SFDVKD. This CDR3 region has 13 residues. The V end lost 7 bases, the J end lost 8 bases, and 14 bases lay between the germline ends. In DNA, the CDR3 is TGTGCCACCAGGGGCTTTTCGGACGATGAGCAGTTCTTC. As protein: CATRGFSDDEQFF.

This clonotype was recorded at least ten times. The chain combines TRBV6-2 or TRBV6-3 with TRBJ2-1, with D maybe TRBD2 (6 bases). The germline gives CDR1 MNHEY, CDR2 SVGEGT. V lost 2 bases to trimming and J lost 4 bases, with 15 bases between them. The CDR3 loop spans 16 amino acids. The CDR3 reads CASSYRTSWAYNEQFF. The CDR3 bases are TGTGCCAGCAGTTACCGAACTAGCTGGGCATACAATGAGCAGTTCTTC.

This clonotype has ten or more counts. This chain connects TRBV6-1 to TRBJ1-1, with D possibly matching TRBD1 (6 bases). CDR3 size: 15 residues. The V gene's germline CDR1 is MNHNS and CDR2 SASEGT. V was cut by 1 base and J by 1 base, with 10 bases left in between. The CDR3 nucleotides are TGTGCCAGCAGTGAAGGGACAGACAGGAACACTGAAGCTTTCTTT. Translated: CASSEGTDRNTEAFF.

This clonotype appeared many times. This chain links TRBV12-3 or TRBV12-4 with TRBJ2-1; D unclear. There are 18 residues in the CDR3. The V end lost 3 bases, the J end lost 0 bases, and 18 bases lay between the germline ends. CDR3 sequence (DNA): TGTGCCAGCAGTTTTGATTACGGGCGATCGGGCTCCTACAATGAGCAGTTCTTC. It encodes CASSFDYGRSGSYNEQFF.

Regarding this clonotype: Just one base apart from a much larger clone, this may be a read error. The chain joins TRBV5-4 to TRBJ2-5; 9 bases line up with TRBD1. Per germline, CDR1 SGHNT and CDR2 YYREEE (reference sequence). The CDR3 loop spans 14 amino acids. Trimming at V came to 4 bases and at J to 5 bases, leaving 6 bases not matched to a gene. The CDR3 nucleotides read TGTGCCAGCAGCCTAAACGACAGGGGGGAGACCCAGTACTTC. As protein: CASSLNDRGETQYF.

This clonotype was counted at least ten times. The V call is TRBV11-2, the J call TRBJ2-7, with D maybe TRBD2 (6 bases). Germline loops: CDR1 SGHAT, CDR2 FQNNGV. V was pared by 0 bases and J by 7 bases, with 22 bases between. This CDR3 spans 17 amino acids. The CDR3, as DNA: TGTGCCAGCAGCTTAGATTATACGGGAGTCCCCTCGGGGGAGCAGTACTTC. Translation: CASSLDYTGVPSGEQYF. The whole variable domain, remainder taken from reference TRBV11-2 and TRBJ2-7, is EAGVAQSPRYKIIEKRQSVAFWCNPISGHATLYWYQQILGQGPKLLIQFQNNGVVDDSQLPKDRFSAERLKGVDSTLKIQPAKLEDSAVYLCASSLDYTGVPSGEQYFGPGTRLTVT.

This clonotype has a count of ten or more. The genes are TRBV5-1 and TRBJ2-3; D is perhaps TRBD2 (6 bases). Between the trimmed V and J ends, which lost 3 bases and 6 bases, there was a span of 17 bases. The CDR3 extends over 15 amino acids. Germline V gene data show CDR1 as SGHRS and CDR2 as YFSETQ. The chain's CDR3 is CASSWGDLAADTQYF. The CDR3 bases are TGCGCCAGCAGCTGGGGGGACCTCGCGGCGGATACGCAGTATTTT.

This clonotype was picked up a small number of times. The genes are TRBV7-9 and TRBJ1-2; TRBD1 matches at 9 bases. V shed 10 bases, J shed 5 bases, and the junction held 11 bases outside the gene matches. Germline-derived CDR1 and CDR2 are SEHNR and FQNEAQ (reference sequence). The CDR3 is 14 amino acids. The CDR3 DNA reads as TGTGCCACAGACCGTGCAGGACAGGGGTATGGCTACACCTTC. Its translation is CATDRAGQGYGYTF.

The CDR3 region is CASSYAEGGHNYEQYF. CDR3 bases: TGTGCCAGCAGTTACGCCGAGGGAGGGCATAATTACGAGCAGTACTTC. This chain joins TRBV6-5 and TRBJ2-7, with 7 bases aligning to TRBD2. Germline CDR1 is MNHEY and CDR2 is SVGAGI. V gave up 2 bases and J gave up 4 bases; unmatched junction bases: 11. The CDR3 loop spans 16 amino acids.

This clonotype was seen at least ten times. V and J are TRBV12-3 or TRBV12-4 and TRBJ2-3; no clear D. Trimming removed 6 bases at V and 2 bases at J, with 6 bases between. The CDR3 extends over 12 amino acids. The DNA of the CDR3 is TGTGCCAGCAGACCTTACACAGATACGCAGTATTTT. Amino acid sequence: CASRPYTDTQYF.

This clonotype appeared many times. The chain employs TRBV6-9 and TRBJ2-7; the D is unclear. The CDR3 is 14 amino acids. V lost 3 bases and J lost 5, with 14 bases in between. Germline loops: CDR1 MNHGY, CDR2 SVAAGI. CDR3 coding DNA: TGTGCCAGCAGTTACCCAGGAATGGGCAACGAGCAGTACTTC. Amino acids: CASSYPGMGNEQYF.

This clonotype has at least ten counts. The chain links TRBV2 to TRBJ2-1, with D possibly being TRBD1 (5 bases). CDR1 is SNHLY, CDR2 FYNNEI, per germline. The CDR3 is made up of 14 amino acids. Between the trimmed V and J ends, which lost 2 bases and 7 bases, there was a span of 12 bases. The CDR3 DNA follows: TGTGCCAGCAGTGAACCGAGACAGAGGAATGAGCAGTTCTTC. This codes for CASSEPRQRNEQFF.

In its sample, this clonotype was seen many times. The chain combines TRBV5-6 with TRBJ1-6; D possibly corresponds to TRBD1 (5 bases). Germline CDR1 reads SGHDT; CDR2 reads YYEEEE. The V end lost 4 bases, the J end lost 0 bases, and 8 bases lay between the germline ends. The CDR3 runs 15 residues. CDR3: CASSRQSSYNSPLHF. The CDR3 coding sequence is TGTGCCAGCAGCCGACAGAGCTCCTATAATTCACCCCTCCACTTT.

The rearrangement joins TRBV9 to TRBJ1-4; D not resolved. CDR3 size: 13 residues. V was trimmed by 1 base and J by 6 bases, leaving 7 bases between them. The V gene's germline CDR1 is SGDLS and CDR2 YYNGEE. The CDR3 sequence is CASSVTRDEKLFF. In nucleotides, the CDR3 is TGTGCCAGCAGCGTAACCCGGGATGAAAAACTGTTTTTT.